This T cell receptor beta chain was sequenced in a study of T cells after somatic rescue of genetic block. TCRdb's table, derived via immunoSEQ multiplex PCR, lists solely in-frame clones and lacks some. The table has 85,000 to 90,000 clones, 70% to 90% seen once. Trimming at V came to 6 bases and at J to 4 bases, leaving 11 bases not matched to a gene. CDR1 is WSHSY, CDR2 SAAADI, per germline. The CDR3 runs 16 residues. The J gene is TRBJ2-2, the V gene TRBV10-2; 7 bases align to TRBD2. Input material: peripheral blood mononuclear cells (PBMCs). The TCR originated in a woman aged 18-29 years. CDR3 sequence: CASRTGGRLGTGELFF. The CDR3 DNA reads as TGCGCCAGCAGAACCGGGGGGAGGTTGGGCACCGGGGAGCTGTTTTTT.